This T cell receptor beta chain was identified during a study of blood T cell repertoires in COVID-19 (dated by TCRdb to 2020 to 2021). Notes on the research overall: Samples covering the acute and convalescent phases of COVID-19 were provided by collaborators in the United States, Italy and Spain. Subjects who had been exposed to COVID-19, were actively infected with it, or had recovered from it provided the deeply sampled blood TCRbeta repertoires that made up the dataset. The prospective study material was composed of cDNA or gDNA derived from T cells, B-cell-depleted T cells, or PBMCs. Samples were obtained from the ongoing ImmuneRACE study (first 160 participants) and from about 1,300 subjects provided by 6 global collaborators. Nearly every sample came with metadata listing a de-identified subject ID, COVID-19 status, age in years and sex. The repertoires were made available in a free public database intended to serve as a resource for research on the immune response to SARS-CoV-2. Where HLA class I and class II types were available, the types were taken from metadata supplied by the sample provider, not from assay-based typing.

The immunoSEQ Assay, a bias-controlled multiplex PCR, was used to amplify TCRbeta CDR3 regions from genomic DNA. Per the authors' processing: The number of nucleated cells in each sample was estimated from the amplification of reference gene primers within the assay. Sequence reads were collapsed and filtered to measure the absolute abundance of every unique TCRbeta CDR3 rearrangement. For each sample, productive Simpson clonality was calculated by taking the square root of Simpson's diversity index across productive rearrangements. The immuneACCESS repertoire file appears here via TCRdb, limited to in-frame rearrangements. These files lack a portion of the clones; in checked studies, under half of the deficit traces to unresolved V genes, and the cause of the others is not known. Clonal size and the V and J genes are those of that table, whereas D and trimming came from the DNA. The sample table shows some 150,000 clones, and around 80% are seen once. The top ten constitute 5% to 6.5% of the sample.

With respect to this clone: Its target antigen remains unknown. No base quality values were provided; no much bigger clone lies one nucleotide off.

CDR1 and CDR2 are drawn from the germline V gene (reference sequence): LGHDT, YNNKEL. From the cysteine up to the phenylalanine, the CDR3 has a length of 15 residues. Left in the record is the CDR3 DNA by itself, 45 bases read in frame from the first base. V is cut back by 1 base and J by 4 bases, with 3 bases in the junction unmatched. The paper's findings and limits, for the study overall: How much clinical and demographic metadata was included differed by source and by participant, and the metadata was provided uncurated.

In the prospective study, participants were roughly 18 to 90 years old, resided in 20 to 30 geographic areas of the United States, and were enrolled through a virtual design. To assign participants to cohorts, the prospective study relied on clinical history that participants themselves reported in a screening survey and a study questionnaire. Recovered participants in ImmuneRACE Cohort 3 were defined by two consecutive negative NP/OP PCR tests, clearance by a healthcare professional, or resolution of symptoms. Each participant in the prospective study had whole blood, serum and a nasopharyngeal or oropharyngeal swab collected by mobile phlebotomists. Prospective study participants could optionally give additional blood draws and questionnaires over a roughly two-month period. Blood samples from the prospective study were shipped frozen or at room temperature prior to DNA extraction.

The sequenced sample was PBMCs or T cells enriched from blood (not recorded which). The sequence came from a woman aged 45-65 years who had recovered from COVID-19. The chain employs TRBV3-1 (or the pseudogene TRBV3-2) and TRBJ2-1, with 8 bases matching TRBD2. The CDR3 amino acid sequence is: CASSQVGLVYNEQFF. The nucleotides are TGTGCCAGCAGCCAAGTGGGACTAGTATACAATGAGCAGTTCTTC.